Included here is one TCR beta chain sequence, with context. The sample comes from a study of cytotoxic CD8 clonotypes in ibrutinib-treated CLL. Measured with immunoSEQ multiplex PCR; TCRdb has only the in-frame clones, and not every one. The table records 300,000 to 400,000 clones, over 60% of them present only once. The sequencing here drew on PBMCs, taken after 36 months of ibrutinib treatment. The source of this sequence is a human donor with chronic lymphocytic leukemia.

The CDR3 region is CASSSKRGPYQETQYF. As DNA, the CDR3 is TGTGCCAGCTCTTCGAAGCGGGGACCGTACCAAGAGACCCAGTACTTC. This sequence joins TRBV18 and TRBJ2-5; 7 bases map to TRBD2. This CDR3 has 16 amino acids. Trimming cost V 6 bases and J 0 bases; bases outside gene matches: 10. Germline-derived CDR1 and CDR2 are KGHSH and LQKENI.